The 3 T cell receptor beta chains in this list originate from one sample, sequenced in a study of beta chain features in type 1 diabetes. The study, taken as a whole, reports: In every one of the four CD4+ subsets, TCRB CDR3s were moderately but significantly shorter in Type 1 diabetes patients.

No antigen has been identified for these receptors. Expressed TCRB transcripts were sequenced because the isolated RNA had all been reverse transcribed beforehand. Sequencing used immunoSEQ multiplex PCR; TCRdb keeps in-frame clones, though not all of them. This sample has 600,000 or so clones, with 12% found just once. Sequenced: naive CD4+ T cells from blood. These receptors all stem from a young man with type 1 diabetes.

The chain combines TRBV29-1 with TRBJ1-1, with D tentatively TRBD1 (6 bases). From germline, CDR1 is SQVTM and CDR2 ANQGSEA. The V gene lost 6 bases and the J gene lost 5 bases, with 16 bases spanning the gap. The CDR3 is 13 residues long. This CDR3 is CSVDYRVETEAFF. The CDR3 DNA follows: TGCAGCGTCGATTACAGGGTAGAGACTGAAGCTTTCTTT.

This clone has a handful of counts. The chain combines TRBV10-3 with TRBJ2-1; 11 nucleotides line up with TRBD2. Trimming removed 5 bases from V and 8 bases from J; junction bases left unmatched: 20. Per the germline V gene, CDR1 is ENHRY and CDR2 is SYGVKD. This CDR3 comprises 19 residues. This CDR3 is CAISSITSGGPRNVDEQFF. Here the CDR3 DNA reads TGTGCCATCAGTAGTATAACTAGCGGGGGTCCGAGAAACGTGGATGAGCAGTTCTTC.

The chain uses TRBV28 and TRBJ2-2; D not resolved. This CDR3 spans 13 amino acids. Germline-derived CDR1 and CDR2 are MDHEN and SYDVKM. V was cut by 2 bases and J by 5 bases, with 6 bases left in between. CDR3 DNA sequence: TGTGCCAGCAGTTTACGACCAACCGGGGAGCTGTTTTTT. It translates to CASSLRPTGELFF.